The 15 T cell receptor beta chains presented below share a single source sample, sequenced in a study of cytomegalovirus exposure and HLA in healthy donors. PCR was performed using 60 Vbeta and 13 Jbeta primers. The data were produced by immunoSEQ multiplex PCR, yet TCRdb's version contains in-frame clones alone and is incomplete. The sample holds 100,000 to 150,000 clones, roughly three quarters seen once. Sequencing was done on a sample of PBMCs. The receptors here all came from a woman aged 60 to 75 in good health and CMV-seronegative.

The chain joins TRBV18 to TRBJ1-4, with 7 bases aligning to TRBD1. The germline V gene encodes CDR1 KGHSH and CDR2 LQKENI. The CDR3 length is 14 residues. V was pared by 6 bases and J by 8 bases, with 9 bases of the junction left unmatched. The CDR3 loop reads CASSSDRDGEKLFF. The CDR3 nucleotides read TGTGCCAGCTCGTCTGACAGGGACGGGGAAAAACTGTTTTTT.

This chain uses TRBV9 with TRBJ2-1; D gene unclear. CDR3 length: 12 amino acids. Between the trimmed V and J ends, which lost 1 base and 10 bases, there was a span of 9 bases. Germline CDR1 SGDLS, CDR2 YYNGEE. The CDR3: CASSVNGREQFF. CDR3 DNA: TGTGCCAGCAGCGTAAACGGCAGGGAGCAGTTCTTC.

The chain joins TRBV28 to TRBJ1-5, with 8 bases aligning to TRBD1. CDR3 size: 14 residues. With V trimmed by 3 bases and J by 5 bases, 3 bases remained unmatched. The V gene's germline CDR1 is MDHEN and CDR2 SYDVKM. As DNA, the CDR3 is TGTGCCAGCAGTTTGGGGACAGGATATCAGCCCCAGCATTTT. Protein sequence: CASSLGTGYQPQHF.

The sample holds a few counts of this clone. The chain uses TRBV28 and TRBJ1-5, with 7 bases fitting TRBD1. The CDR3 is 19 residues long. The germline V gene encodes CDR1 MDHEN and CDR2 SYDVKM. J gave up 1 base and V 0 bases, and 12 bases lay outside the gene matches. CDR3 DNA sequence: TGTGCCAGCAGTTTATGGGGCCAAGACAGGGCCGGGAGCAATCAGCCCCAGCATTTT. Translation gives CASSLWGQDRAGSNQPQHF.

This clone was observed a few times. The chain uses TRBV5-1 and TRBJ2-7; 7 positions match TRBD1. Per the germline V gene, CDR1 is SGHRS and CDR2 is YFSETQ. CDR3 length: 14 residues. Losses at the gene ends were 3 bases for V and 2 bases for J; bases not matched to a gene: 5. The CDR3 protein is CASSSDRPPYEQYF. CDR3 nucleotides: TGCGCCAGCAGCTCGGACAGGCCCCCCTACGAGCAGTACTTC.

The chain recombines TRBV7-7 with TRBJ2-7, with D perhaps matching TRBD1 (5 bases). With 0 bases removed from V and 6 bases from J, the gap between germline ends came to 9 bases. CDR1 is SSHAT and CDR2 is FNYEAQ in the germline V gene (reference sequence). CDR3 length: 13 amino acids. CDR3 residues: CASSLAGQGEQYF. The CDR3 DNA reads as TGTGCCAGCAGCTTAGCGGGCCAGGGCGAGCAGTACTTC.

V is TRBV11-2 and J is TRBJ2-5; TRBD2 agrees at 16 bases. The tail of the sequence fits TRBJ2-7 better, so the J call may be wrong. Germline CDR1 is SGHAT and CDR2 is FQNNGV. The length of the CDR3 is 18 residues. The CDR3 bases are TGTGCCAGCAGAGCCCGCGCCGGGACTAGCGGGAGGGCCTACGAGCAGTACTTC. It is translated as CASRARAGTSGRAYEQYF.

Points on this clone: The same CDR3 is also encoded by other DNA sequences in this sample. This chain uses TRBV5-4 with TRBJ2-7, with TRBD1 matching 7 bases. Germline V lookup: CDR1 SGHNT, CDR2 YYREEE (reference sequence). Germline trimming cut 4 bases from V and 6 bases from J; bases unmatched to any gene: 4. The CDR3 is 12 amino acids. CDR3 sequence reads: CASSLGQREQYF. The CDR3, as DNA: TGTGCCAGCAGCCTGGGACAGCGCGAGCAGTACTTC.

This clone was found once. The chain links TRBV15 to TRBJ2-1; TRBD2 agrees at 8 bases. Trimming at V came to 1 base and at J to 5 bases, leaving 10 bases not matched to a gene. The CDR3 contains 17 residues. The V gene's germline CDR1 is LNHNV and CDR2 YYDKDF (reference sequence). The CDR3 sequence: CATSRGGASGRHNEQFF. The CDR3 DNA reads TGTGCCACCAGCAGAGGAGGGGCTAGCGGGCGTCACAATGAGCAGTTCTTC.

This chain connects TRBV5-1 to TRBJ2-3; weak D call: TRBD2 (7 bases). This CDR3 spans 17 amino acids. V shed 6 bases and J shed 6 bases, with 26 bases lying between them. CDR1 and CDR2 from the germline V gene are SGHRS and YFSETQ. In DNA, the CDR3 is TGCGCCAGCACCTATCTAGGGGGGGTCGGGGCGTTGGATACGCAGTATTTT. Its protein is CASTYLGGVGALDTQYF.

V is TRBV5-4 and J is TRBJ1-2; possible D gene TRBD1, 6 bases. The CDR3 runs to 15 residues. Looked up from germline, CDR1 is SGHNT and CDR2 is YYREEE (reference sequence). Trimming cost V 0 bases and J 4 bases, with 13 bases left between them. Here the CDR3 reads CASSLDRETAYGYTF. The CDR3 DNA reads as TGTGCCAGCAGCTTGGACAGGGAAACCGCCTATGGCTACACCTTC. Using reference TRBV5-4 and TRBJ1-2 for the parts outside the CDR3, the full variable domain is ETGVTQSPTHLIKTRGQQVTLRCSSQSGHNTVSWYQQALGQGPQFIFQYYREEENGRGNFPPRFSGLQFPNYSSELNVNALELDDSALYLCASSLDRETAYGYTFGSGTRLTVV.

The rearrangement uses TRBV7-8 and TRBJ1-5, with D hard to call. With 8 bases removed from V and 7 bases from J, the gap between germline ends came to 21 bases. This CDR3 region has 15 residues. From germline, CDR1 is SGHVS and CDR2 FQNEAQ. DNA for the CDR3: TGTGCCAGCGCCCTCCTAGGCCTACTTGGGCAGCCCCAGCATTTT. Its translation is CASALLGLLGQPQHF. Complete variable domain (other parts from reference TRBV7-8 and TRBJ1-5): GAGVSQSPRYKVAKRGQDVALRCDPISGHVSLFWYQQALGQGPEFLTYFQNEAQLDKSGLPSDRFFAERPEGSVSTLKIQRTQQEDSAVYLCASALLGLLGQPQHFGDGTRLSIL.

V and J are TRBV4-1 and TRBJ1-2; D might be TRBD1 (6 bases). From germline, CDR1 is MGHRA and CDR2 YSYEKL. Trimming removed 1 base from V and 0 bases from J, with 18 bases in between. CDR3 length: 18 amino acids. The DNA for the CDR3 is TGCGCCAGCAGCCAAGGTTTATTGGGGACAAAAGCTAACTATGGCTACACCTTC. Residues: CASSQGLLGTKANYGYTF.

This clone has only a few counts. This chain connects TRBV12-5 to TRBJ2-1; 12 bases map to TRBD2. Germline-derived CDR1 and CDR2 are LGHNT and FRNRAP. The V and J ends lost 1 base and 1 base, in that order; junction bases with no gene match: 8. CDR3 length: 19 residues. The CDR3 loop reads CASGLGKRGLAGSYNEQFF. CDR3 coding DNA: TGTGCTAGTGGTTTGGGGAAGAGAGGACTAGCGGGATCCTACAATGAGCAGTTCTTC.

The rearrangement links TRBV7-2 to TRBJ2-5; 15 positions agree with TRBD2. Germline lookup yields CDR1 SGHTA and CDR2 FQGNSA. CDR3 size: 16 residues. Losses at the gene ends were 5 bases for V and 4 bases for J; bases not matched to a gene: 5. CDR3 residues: CASSRGLAGGRETQYF. The CDR3 DNA reads as TGTGCCAGCAGCCGTGGACTAGCGGGGGGGCGAGAGACCCAGTACTTC.